This T cell receptor (beta chain) emerged from a study of radiotherapy plus CTLA-4 blockade in lung cancer. In the study overall: Objective responses emerged in under 20% of patients, and roughly 30% attained disease control. Whole-study findings and limits: Radiotherapy was combined with ipilimumab, and tumor-derived TCR clones then expanded in blood. Early shifts in blood T cell clones, with interferon-beta, reportedly predicted response best.

Only in-frame clones appear in the TCRdb table, and some are missing; sequencing was by immunoSEQ multiplex PCR. The sample shows 90,000 to 95,000 clones, 83% of them seen only once. This clone was seen only once. Its antigen remains unidentified. Focal radiation and CTLA-4 blockade (ipilimumab) were tested in chemo-refractory metastatic non-small-cell lung cancer patients. The V gene's germline CDR1 is WNHNN and CDR2 SYGVQD (reference sequence). V was clipped by 0 bases and J by 5 bases; unmatched bases: 9. The CDR3 spans 16 residues. The receptor comes from a human donor with non-small cell lung cancer who had stable disease on radiotherapy plus ipilimumab. The material sequenced was peripheral blood, taken from a patient treated with radiotherapy plus ipilimumab. The rearrangement joins TRBV10-1 to TRBJ2-5, with 7 bases lining up with TRBD2. CDR3 nucleotide sequence: TGCGCCAGCAGTGAGTCCCGTACTAGCGCGGTGGAGACCCAGTACTTC. It codes for CASSESRTSAVETQYF.